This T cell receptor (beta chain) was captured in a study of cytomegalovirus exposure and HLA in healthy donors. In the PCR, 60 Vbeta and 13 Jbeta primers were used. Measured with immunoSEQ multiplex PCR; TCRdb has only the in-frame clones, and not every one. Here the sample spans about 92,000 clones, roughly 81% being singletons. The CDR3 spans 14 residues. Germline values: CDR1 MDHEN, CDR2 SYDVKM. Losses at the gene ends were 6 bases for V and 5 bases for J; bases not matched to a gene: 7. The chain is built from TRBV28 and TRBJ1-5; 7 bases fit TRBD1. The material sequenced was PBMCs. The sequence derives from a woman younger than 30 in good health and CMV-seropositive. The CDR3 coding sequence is TGTGCCAGCAGCCCATACAGGGGACATCAGCCCCAGCATTTT. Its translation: CASSPYRGHQPQHF.